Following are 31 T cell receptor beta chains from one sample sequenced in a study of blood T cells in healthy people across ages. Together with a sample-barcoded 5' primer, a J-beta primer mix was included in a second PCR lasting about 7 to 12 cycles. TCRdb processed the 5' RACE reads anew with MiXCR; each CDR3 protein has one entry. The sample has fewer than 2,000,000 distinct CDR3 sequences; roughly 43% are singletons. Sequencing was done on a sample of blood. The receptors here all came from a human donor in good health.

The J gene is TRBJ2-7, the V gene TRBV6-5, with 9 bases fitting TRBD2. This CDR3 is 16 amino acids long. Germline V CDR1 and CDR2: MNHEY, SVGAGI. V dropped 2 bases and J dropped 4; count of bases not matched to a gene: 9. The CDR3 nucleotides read TGTGCCAGCAGTTACGGTCTAGCGGGGTCGGAGTACGAGCAGTACTTC. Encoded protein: CASSYGLAGSEYEQYF.

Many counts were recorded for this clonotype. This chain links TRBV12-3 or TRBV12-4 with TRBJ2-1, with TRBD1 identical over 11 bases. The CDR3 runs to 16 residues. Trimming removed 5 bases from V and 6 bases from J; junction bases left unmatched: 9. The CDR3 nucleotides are TGTGCCAGCAGTCACAGAGGACAGGGGGCGGGCAATGAGCAGTTCTTC. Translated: CASSHRGQGAGNEQFF.

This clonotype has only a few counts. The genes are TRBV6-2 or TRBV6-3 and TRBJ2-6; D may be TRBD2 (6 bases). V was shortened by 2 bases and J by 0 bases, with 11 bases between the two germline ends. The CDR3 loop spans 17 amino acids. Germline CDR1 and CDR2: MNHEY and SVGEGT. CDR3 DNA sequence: TGTGCCAGCAGTTACGGAGGGGCCATCTCTGGGGCCAACGTCCTGACTTTC. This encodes CASSYGGAISGANVLTF.

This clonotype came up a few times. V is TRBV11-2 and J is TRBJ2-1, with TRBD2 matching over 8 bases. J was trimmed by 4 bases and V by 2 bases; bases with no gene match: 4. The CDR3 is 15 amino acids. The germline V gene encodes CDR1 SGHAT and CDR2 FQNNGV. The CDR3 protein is CASSLYGGAYNEQFF. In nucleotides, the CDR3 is TGTGCCAGCAGCTTATACGGGGGGGCTTACAATGAGCAGTTCTTC. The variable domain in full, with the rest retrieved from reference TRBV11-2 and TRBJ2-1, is EAGVAQSPRYKIIEKRQSVAFWCNPISGHATLYWYQQILGQGPKLLIQFQNNGVVDDSQLPKDRFSAERLKGVDSTLKIQPAKLEDSAVYLCASSLYGGAYNEQFFGPGTRLTVL.

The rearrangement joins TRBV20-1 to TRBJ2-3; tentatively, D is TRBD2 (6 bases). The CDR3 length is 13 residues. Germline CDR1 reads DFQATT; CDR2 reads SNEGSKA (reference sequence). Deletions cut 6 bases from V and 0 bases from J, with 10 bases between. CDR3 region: CSALARSTDTQYF. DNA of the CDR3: TGCAGTGCCCTAGCGAGAAGCACAGATACGCAGTATTTT.

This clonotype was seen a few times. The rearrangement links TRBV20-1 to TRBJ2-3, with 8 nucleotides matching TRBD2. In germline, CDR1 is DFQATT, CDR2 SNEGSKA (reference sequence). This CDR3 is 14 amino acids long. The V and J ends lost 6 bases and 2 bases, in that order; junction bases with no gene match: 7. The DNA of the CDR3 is TGCAGTGCCGGGGGAGCGGGAGACACAGATACGCAGTATTTT. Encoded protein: CSAGGAGDTDTQYF.

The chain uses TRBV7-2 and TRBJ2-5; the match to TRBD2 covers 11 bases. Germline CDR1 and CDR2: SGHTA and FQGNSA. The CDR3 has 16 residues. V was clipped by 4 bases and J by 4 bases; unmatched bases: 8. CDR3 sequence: CASSSRLAGGGETQYF. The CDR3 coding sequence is TGTGCCAGCAGCTCTCGGCTAGCGGGGGGTGGAGAGACCCAGTACTTC.

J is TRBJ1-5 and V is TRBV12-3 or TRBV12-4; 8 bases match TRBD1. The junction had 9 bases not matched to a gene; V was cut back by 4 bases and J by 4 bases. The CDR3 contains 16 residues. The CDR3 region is CASSSGDRKGNQPQHF. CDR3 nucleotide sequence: TGTGCCAGCAGTTCCGGGGACAGGAAGGGGAATCAGCCCCAGCATTTT.

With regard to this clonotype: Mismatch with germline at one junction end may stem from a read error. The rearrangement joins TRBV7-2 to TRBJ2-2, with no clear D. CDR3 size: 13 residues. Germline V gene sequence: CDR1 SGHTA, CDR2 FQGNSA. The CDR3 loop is CASASWGTEELFF. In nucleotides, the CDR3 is TGTGCCAGCGCCTCCTGGGGTACCGAGGAGCTGTTTTTT.

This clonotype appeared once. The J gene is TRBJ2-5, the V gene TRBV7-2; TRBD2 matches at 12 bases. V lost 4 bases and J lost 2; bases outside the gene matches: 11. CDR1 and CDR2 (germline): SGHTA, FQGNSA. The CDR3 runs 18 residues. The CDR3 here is CASSSPGLAGYIQETQYF. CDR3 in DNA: TGTGCCAGCAGCTCCCCCGGACTAGCGGGGTATATACAAGAGACCCAGTACTTC.

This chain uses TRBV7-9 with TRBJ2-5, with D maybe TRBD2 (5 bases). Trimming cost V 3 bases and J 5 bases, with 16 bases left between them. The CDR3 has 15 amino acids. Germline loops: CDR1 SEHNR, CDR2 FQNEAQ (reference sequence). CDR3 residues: CASSLSDSPSETQYF. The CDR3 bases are TGTGCCAGCAGCTTGTCGGACTCCCCATCGGAGACCCAGTACTTC.

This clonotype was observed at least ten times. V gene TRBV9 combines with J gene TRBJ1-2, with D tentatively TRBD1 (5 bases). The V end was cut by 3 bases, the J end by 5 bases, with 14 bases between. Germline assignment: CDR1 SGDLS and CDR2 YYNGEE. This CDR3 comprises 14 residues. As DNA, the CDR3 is TGTGCCAGCAGCGCAGGGACCTCGTTTTATGGCTACACCTTC. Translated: CASSAGTSFYGYTF.

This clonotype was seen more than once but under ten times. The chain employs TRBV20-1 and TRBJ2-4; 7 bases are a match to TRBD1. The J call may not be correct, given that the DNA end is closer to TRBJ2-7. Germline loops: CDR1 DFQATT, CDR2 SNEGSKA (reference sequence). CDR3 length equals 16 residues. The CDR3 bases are TGCAGTGCTGAACTGGTTGAGGGGGCCCCACTCTACGAGCAGTACTTC. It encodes CSAELVEGAPLYEQYF.

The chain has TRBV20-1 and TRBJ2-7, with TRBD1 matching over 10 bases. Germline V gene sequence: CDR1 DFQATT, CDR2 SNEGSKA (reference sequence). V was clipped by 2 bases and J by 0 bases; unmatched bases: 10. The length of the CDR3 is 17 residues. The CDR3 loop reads CSARPKPRTGGSYEQYF. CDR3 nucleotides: TGCAGTGCTAGACCAAAACCTAGGACAGGGGGCTCCTACGAGCAGTACTTC.

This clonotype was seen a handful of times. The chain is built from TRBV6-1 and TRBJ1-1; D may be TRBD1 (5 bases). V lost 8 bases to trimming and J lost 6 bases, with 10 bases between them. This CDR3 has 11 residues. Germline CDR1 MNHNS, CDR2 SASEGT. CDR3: CASVGTSEAFF. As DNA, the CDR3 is TGTGCCAGCGTAGGGACGTCTGAAGCTTTCTTT.

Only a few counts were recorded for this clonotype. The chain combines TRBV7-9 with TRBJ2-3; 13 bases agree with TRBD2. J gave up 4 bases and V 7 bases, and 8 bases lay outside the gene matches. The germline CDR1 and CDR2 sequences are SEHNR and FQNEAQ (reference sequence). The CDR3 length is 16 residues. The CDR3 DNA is TGTGCCAGCACCCCTCAACTAGCGGGGGGGTCAGATACGCAGTATTTT. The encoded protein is CASTPQLAGGSDTQYF. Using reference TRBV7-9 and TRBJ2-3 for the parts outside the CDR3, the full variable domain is DTGVSQNPRHKITKRGQNVTFRCDPISEHNRLYWYRQTLGQGPEFLTYFQNEAQLEKSRLLSDRFSAERPKGSFSTLEIQRTEQGDSAMYLCASTPQLAGGSDTQYFGPGTRLTVL.

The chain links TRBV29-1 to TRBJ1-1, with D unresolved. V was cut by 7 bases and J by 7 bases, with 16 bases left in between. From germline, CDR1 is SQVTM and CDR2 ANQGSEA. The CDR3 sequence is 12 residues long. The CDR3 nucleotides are TGCAGCGCCGGACCGCAACCGAGTGAAGCTTTCTTT. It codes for CSAGPQPSEAFF. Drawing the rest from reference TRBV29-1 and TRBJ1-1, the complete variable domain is SAVISQKPSRDICQRGTSLTIQCQVDSQVTMMFWYRQQPGQSLTLIATANQGSEATYESGFVIDKFPISRPNLTFSTLTVSNMSPEDSSIYLCSAGPQPSEAFFGQGTRLTVV.

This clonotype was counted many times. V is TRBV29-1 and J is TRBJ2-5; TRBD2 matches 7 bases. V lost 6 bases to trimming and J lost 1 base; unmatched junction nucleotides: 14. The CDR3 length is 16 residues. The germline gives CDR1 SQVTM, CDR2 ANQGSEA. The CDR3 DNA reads TGCAGCGTCACCCGGGCCCTGGCGGGGGTCCAAGAGACCCAGTACTTC. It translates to CSVTRALAGVQETQYF.

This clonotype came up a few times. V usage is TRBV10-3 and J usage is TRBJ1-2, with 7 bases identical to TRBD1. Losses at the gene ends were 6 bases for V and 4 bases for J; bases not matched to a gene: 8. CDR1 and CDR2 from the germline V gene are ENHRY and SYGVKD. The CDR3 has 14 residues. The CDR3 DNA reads TGTGCCATCAGAAACCGGGACAGTCTCTATGGCTACACCTTC. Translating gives CAIRNRDSLYGYTF.

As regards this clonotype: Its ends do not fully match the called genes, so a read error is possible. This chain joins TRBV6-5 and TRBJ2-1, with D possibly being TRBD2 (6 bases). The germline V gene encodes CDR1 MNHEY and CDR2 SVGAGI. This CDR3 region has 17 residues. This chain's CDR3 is CTSSYRSVAVQFNEQFF. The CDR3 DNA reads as TGTACCAGCAGTTACCGAAGTGTAGCGGTTCAATTCAATGAGCAGTTCTTC.

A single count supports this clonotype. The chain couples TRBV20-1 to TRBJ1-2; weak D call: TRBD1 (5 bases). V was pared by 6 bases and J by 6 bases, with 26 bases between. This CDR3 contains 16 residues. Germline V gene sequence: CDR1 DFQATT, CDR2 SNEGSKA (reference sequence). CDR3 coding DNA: TGCAGTGCAAAGAGAGCCAGGGTCGGGGGATACCATGGCTACACCTTC. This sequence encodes CSAKRARVGGYHGYTF.

This CDR3 is CASNEGSTQETQYF. DNA of the CDR3: TGCGCCAGTAATGAGGGGTCAACTCAAGAGACCCAGTACTTC. The gene calls are TRBV5-1 and TRBJ2-4; possibly TRBD1 or TRBD2 for D (5 bases each). The J call may be in error: the DNA end matches TRBJ2-5 better. The CDR3 extends over 14 amino acids. Looked up from germline, CDR1 is SGHRS and CDR2 is YFSETQ.

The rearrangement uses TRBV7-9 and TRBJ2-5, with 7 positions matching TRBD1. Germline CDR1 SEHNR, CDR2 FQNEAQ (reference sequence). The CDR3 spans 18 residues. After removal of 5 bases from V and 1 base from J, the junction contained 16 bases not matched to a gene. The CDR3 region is CASSHVWDRESVQETQYF. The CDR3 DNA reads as TGTGCCAGCAGCCATGTGTGGGACAGAGAAAGCGTCCAAGAGACCCAGTACTTC.

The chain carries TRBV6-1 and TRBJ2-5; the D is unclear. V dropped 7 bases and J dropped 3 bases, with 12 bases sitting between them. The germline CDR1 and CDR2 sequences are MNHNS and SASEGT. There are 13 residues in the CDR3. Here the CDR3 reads CASTLIPEETQYF. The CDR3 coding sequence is TGTGCCAGCACTTTAATCCCTGAAGAGACCCAGTACTTC.

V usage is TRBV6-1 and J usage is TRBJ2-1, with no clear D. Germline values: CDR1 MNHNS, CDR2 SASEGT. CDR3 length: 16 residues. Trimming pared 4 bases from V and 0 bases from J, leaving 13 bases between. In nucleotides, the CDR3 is TGTGCCAGCAGTGGAGTCACAGCAAACTCCTACAATGAGCAGTTCTTC. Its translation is CASSGVTANSYNEQFF.

CDR3 loop: CACRTSGEQFF. The CDR3 DNA is TGTGCCTGCAGAACTAGCGGGGAGCAGTTCTTC. The rearrangement uses TRBV30 and TRBJ2-1; 9 bases agree with TRBD2. Germline-derived CDR1 and CDR2 are GTSNPN and SVGIG (reference sequence). The ends lost 6 bases at V and 10 bases at J; junction bases unmatched: 4. This CDR3 has 11 residues.

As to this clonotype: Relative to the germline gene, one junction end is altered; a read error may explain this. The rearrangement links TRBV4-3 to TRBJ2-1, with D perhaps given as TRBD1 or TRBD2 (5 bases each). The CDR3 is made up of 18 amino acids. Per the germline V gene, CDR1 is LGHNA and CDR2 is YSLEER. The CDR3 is CAGSQGSASHFQGNEQFF. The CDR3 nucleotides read TGCGCCGGCAGCCAAGGGAGCGCCTCCCATTTCCAGGGCAATGAGCAGTTCTTC.

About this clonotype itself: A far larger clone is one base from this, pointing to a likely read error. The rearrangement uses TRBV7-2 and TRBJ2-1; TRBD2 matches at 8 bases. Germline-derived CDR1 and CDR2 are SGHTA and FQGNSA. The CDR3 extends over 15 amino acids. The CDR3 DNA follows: TGTGCCAACAGCCCCAGCGGGAGCTCCTACAATGAGCAGTTCTTC. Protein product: CANSPSGSSYNEQFF.

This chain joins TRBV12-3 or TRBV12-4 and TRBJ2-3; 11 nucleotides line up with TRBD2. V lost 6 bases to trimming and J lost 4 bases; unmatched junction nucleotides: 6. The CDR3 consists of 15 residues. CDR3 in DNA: TGTGCCAGCAGCTCTAGCGGGGGGACGTCAGATACGCAGTATTTT. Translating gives CASSSSGGTSDTQYF.

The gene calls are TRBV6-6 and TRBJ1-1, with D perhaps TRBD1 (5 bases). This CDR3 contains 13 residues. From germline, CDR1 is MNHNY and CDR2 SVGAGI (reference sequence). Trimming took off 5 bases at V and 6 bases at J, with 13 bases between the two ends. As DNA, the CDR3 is TGTGCCAGCAGTGAGAACGACAGTTCTGAAGCTTTCTTT. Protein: CASSENDSSEAFF.

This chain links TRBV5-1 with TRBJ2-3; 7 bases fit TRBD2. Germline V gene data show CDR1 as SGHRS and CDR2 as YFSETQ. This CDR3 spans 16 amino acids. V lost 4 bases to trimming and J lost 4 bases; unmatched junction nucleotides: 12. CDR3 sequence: CASSPGALTSADTQYF. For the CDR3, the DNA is TGCGCCAGCAGCCCTGGGGCCCTTACTAGCGCAGATACGCAGTATTTT. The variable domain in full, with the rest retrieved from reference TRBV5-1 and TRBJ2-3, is KAGVTQTPRYLIKTRGQQVTLSCSPISGHRSVSWYQQTPGQGLQFLFEYFSETQRNKGNFPGRFSGRQFSNSRSEMNVSTLELGDSALYLCASSPGALTSADTQYFGPGTRLTVL.